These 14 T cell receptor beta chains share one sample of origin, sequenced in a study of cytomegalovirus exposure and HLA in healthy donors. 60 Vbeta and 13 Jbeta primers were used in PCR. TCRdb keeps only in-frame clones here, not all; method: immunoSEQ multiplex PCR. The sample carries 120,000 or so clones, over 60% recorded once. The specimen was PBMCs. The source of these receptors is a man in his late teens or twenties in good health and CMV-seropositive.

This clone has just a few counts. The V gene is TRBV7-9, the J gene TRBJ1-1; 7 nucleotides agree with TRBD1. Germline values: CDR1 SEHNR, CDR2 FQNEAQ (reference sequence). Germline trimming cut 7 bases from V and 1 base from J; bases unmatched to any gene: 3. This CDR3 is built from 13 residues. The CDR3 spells CASMGQTNTEAFF. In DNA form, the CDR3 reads TGTGCCAGCATGGGACAGACGAACACTGAAGCTTTCTTT.

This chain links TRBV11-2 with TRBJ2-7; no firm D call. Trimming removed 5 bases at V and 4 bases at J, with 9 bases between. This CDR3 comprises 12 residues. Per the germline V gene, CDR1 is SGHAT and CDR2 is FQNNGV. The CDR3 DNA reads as TGTGCCAGCAGCCTACTGGTATACGAGCAGTACTTC. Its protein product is CASSLLVYEQYF. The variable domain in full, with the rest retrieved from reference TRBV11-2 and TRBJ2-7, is EAGVAQSPRYKIIEKRQSVAFWCNPISGHATLYWYQQILGQGPKLLIQFQNNGVVDDSQLPKDRFSAERLKGVDSTLKIQPAKLEDSAVYLCASSLLVYEQYFGPGTRLTVT.

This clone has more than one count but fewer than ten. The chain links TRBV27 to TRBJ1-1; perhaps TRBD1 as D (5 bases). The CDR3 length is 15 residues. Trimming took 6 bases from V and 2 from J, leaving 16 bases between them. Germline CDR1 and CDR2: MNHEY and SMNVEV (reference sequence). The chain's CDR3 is CASRGGSGGNTEAFF. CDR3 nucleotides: TGTGCCAGCAGGGGGGGTTCTGGGGGTAACACTGAAGCTTTCTTT.

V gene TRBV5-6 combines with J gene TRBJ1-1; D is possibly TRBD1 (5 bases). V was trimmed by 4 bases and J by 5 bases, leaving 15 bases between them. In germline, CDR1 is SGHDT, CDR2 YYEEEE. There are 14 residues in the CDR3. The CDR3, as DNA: TGTGCCAGCAGCCAGGGCCCTTCTGAAACTGAAGCTTTCTTT. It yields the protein CASSQGPSETEAFF.

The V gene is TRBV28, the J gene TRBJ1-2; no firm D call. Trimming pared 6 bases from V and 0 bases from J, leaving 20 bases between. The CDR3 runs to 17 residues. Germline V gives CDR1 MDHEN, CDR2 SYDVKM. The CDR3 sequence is CASSQSPGGGANYGYTF. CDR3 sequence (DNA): TGTGCCAGCAGCCAAAGCCCCGGCGGCGGTGCTAACTATGGCTACACCTTC.

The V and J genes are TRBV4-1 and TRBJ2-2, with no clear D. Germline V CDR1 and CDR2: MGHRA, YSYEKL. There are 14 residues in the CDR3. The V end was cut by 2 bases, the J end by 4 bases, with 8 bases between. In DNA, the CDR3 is TGCGCCAGCAGCCAACCCTTGAGCACCGGGGAGCTGTTTTTT. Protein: CASSQPLSTGELFF.

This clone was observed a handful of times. In nucleotides, the CDR3 is TGTGCCAGCAGCTTCTTGGGGGAGGGCCGGTACGAGCAGTACTTC. Translating it yields CASSFLGEGRYEQYF. The J gene is TRBJ2-7, the V gene TRBV11-3; TRBD2 matches at 7 bases. Unmatched junction bases numbered 9, after V lost 3 bases and J lost 4 bases. CDR3 length: 15 residues. The germline V gene encodes CDR1 SGHNT and CDR2 YENEEA.

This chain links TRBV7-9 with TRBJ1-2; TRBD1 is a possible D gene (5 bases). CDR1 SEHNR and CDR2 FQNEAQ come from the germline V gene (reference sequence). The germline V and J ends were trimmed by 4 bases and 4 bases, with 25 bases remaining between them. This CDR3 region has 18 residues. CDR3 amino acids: CASSSPPREESPSYGYTF. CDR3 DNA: TGTGCCAGCAGCTCCCCCCCCAGGGAAGAATCCCCTTCCTATGGCTACACCTTC.

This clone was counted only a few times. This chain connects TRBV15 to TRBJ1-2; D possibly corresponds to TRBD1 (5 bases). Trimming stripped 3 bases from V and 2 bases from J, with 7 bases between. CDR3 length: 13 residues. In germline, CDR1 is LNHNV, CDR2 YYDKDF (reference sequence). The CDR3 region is CATSRTANYGYTF. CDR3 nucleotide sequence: TGTGCCACCAGCAGGACAGCCAACTATGGCTACACCTTC.

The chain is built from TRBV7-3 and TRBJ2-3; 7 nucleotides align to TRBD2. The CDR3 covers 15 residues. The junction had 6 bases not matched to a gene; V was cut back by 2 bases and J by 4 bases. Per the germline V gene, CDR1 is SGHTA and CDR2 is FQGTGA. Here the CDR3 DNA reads TGTGCCAGCAGCTTAGGGCTAGGGAGGGCAGATACGCAGTATTTT. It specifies CASSLGLGRADTQYF.

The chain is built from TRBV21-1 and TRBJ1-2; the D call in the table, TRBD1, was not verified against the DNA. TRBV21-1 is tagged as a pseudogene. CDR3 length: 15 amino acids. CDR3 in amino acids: CASSKVGPTARGYTF. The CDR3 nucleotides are TGTGCCAGCAGCAAAGTGGGGCCAACTGCCCGGGGCTACACCTTC.

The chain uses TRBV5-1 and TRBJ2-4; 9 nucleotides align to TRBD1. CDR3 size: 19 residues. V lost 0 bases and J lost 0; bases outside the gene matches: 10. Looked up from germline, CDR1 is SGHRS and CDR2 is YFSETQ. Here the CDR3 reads CASSLDRDRVGLAKNIQYF. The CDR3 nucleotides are TGCGCCAGCAGCTTGGACCGGGACAGGGTAGGATTAGCCAAAAACATTCAGTACTTC.

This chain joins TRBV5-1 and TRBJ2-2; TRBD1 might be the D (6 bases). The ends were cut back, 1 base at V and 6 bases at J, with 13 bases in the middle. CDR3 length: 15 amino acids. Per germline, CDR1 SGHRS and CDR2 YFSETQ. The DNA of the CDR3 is TGCGCCAGCAGCTTGCAACAGGGTGGGGCCGGGGAGCTGTTTTTT. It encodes CASSLQQGGAGELFF.

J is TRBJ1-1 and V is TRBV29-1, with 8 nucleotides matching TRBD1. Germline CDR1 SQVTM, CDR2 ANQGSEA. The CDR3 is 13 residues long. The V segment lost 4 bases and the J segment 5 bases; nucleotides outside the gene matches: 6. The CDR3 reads CSVGDRGGTEAFF. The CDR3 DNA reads TGCAGCGTTGGTGACAGGGGTGGGACTGAAGCTTTCTTT.